This T cell receptor (delta chain) was identified in a study of Vδ1+ human thymocytes. This CDR3 is 16 amino acids long. The V and J ends lost 4 bases and 3 bases respectively, with 18 bases between them. CDR1 is TSWWSYY and CDR2 is QGS in the germline V gene. The template was reverse-transcribed extracted RNA. CDR3 amplicons came from multiplex PCR with pooled V-gene forward and constant-region reverse primers. TCRdb reran clone calling via CATT on the multiplex PCR reads. The repertoire has about 50,000 delta-chain clones, roughly 15% of them found once; the top ten carry 0.39%. Study results and limitations: Highly polyclonal TRG and TRD repertoires with Gaussian CDR3 length distributions appeared in thymus. Unlike peripheral blood Vdelta1+ controls, thymic delta-chain sequences included roughly 22% Vdelta2 and few Vdelta3.

Of note for this clone: Antigen specificity is unknown.

This rearrangement joins TRDV1 to TRDJ1; the D gene is possibly TRDD3 (5 bases). The sequenced sample was Vdelta1+ gamma-delta thymocytes from the thymus. Subset given: FACS-sorted CD3+ TCRalphabeta- TCRVdelta1+ TCRVdelta2- thymocytes. This sequence was found in a girl less than two years old who had congenital heart surgery. CDR3 nucleotide sequence: TGTGCTCTTGGGGGGTTGGCTACCCGGGGGGCCGATAAACTCATCTTT. It translates to CALGGLATRGADKLIF.